Following are 15 T cell receptor beta chains from one sample sequenced in a study of T cell responses to AZD1222 COVID-19 vaccine. Profiling relied on immunoSEQ multiplex PCR, and the TCRdb table lists in-frame clones only, not all of them. The data show more than 70,000 clones, 70% to 90% seen once. Sequenced here: peripheral blood, sampled on day 0 of AZD1222 vaccination. The receptors were sampled from an adult in good health.

V gene TRBV5-4 combines with J gene TRBJ2-7, with 9 bases aligning to TRBD2. V gave up 0 bases and J gave up 6 bases; unmatched junction bases: 7. CDR3 size: 15 residues. Germline CDR1 SGHNT, CDR2 YYREEE (reference sequence). The CDR3: CASSLGGGRAREQYF. DNA for the CDR3: TGTGCCAGCAGCTTGGGCGGCGGGAGGGCCCGCGAGCAGTACTTC.

Only a few counts were recorded for this clone. This chain joins TRBV19 and TRBJ2-7; 7 bases agree with TRBD2. Germline CDR1 is LNHDA and CDR2 is SQIVND (reference sequence). There are 14 residues in the CDR3. V gave up 9 bases and J gave up 3 bases; unmatched junction bases: 11. The CDR3 reads CASRGGVAGYEQYF. As DNA, the CDR3 is TGTGCCAGCCGTGGGGGGGTGGCGGGCTACGAGCAGTACTTC.

This rearrangement joins TRBV19 to TRBJ2-5; D call uncertain. Germline V gives CDR1 LNHDA, CDR2 SQIVND (reference sequence). V lost 1 base, J lost 5 bases, and 11 bases lay in between. This CDR3 contains 14 residues. The CDR3 is CASSIGAPVETQYF. The DNA of the CDR3 is TGTGCCAGTAGTATAGGGGCTCCTGTGGAGACCCAGTACTTC.

The V call is TRBV19, the J call TRBJ1-4, with TRBD1 matching 8 bases. J lost 5 bases, V lost 6 bases, and 5 bases had no gene match. CDR1 and CDR2 (germline): LNHDA, SQIVND (reference sequence). This CDR3 spans 14 amino acids. CDR3 nucleotide sequence: TGTGCCAGTAGCTGGACAGGGAGGAATGAAAAACTGTTTTTT. Protein sequence: CASSWTGRNEKLFF. The whole variable domain, remainder taken from reference TRBV19 and TRBJ1-4, is DGGITQSPKYLFRKEGQNVTLSCEQNLNHDAMYWYRQDPGQGLRLIYYSQIVNDFQKGDIAEGYSVSREKKESFPLTVTSAQKNPTAFYLCASSWTGRNEKLFFGSGTQLSVL.

This chain connects TRBV5-5 to TRBJ1-1, with unresolved D. Trimming shortened V by 6 bases and J by 2 bases, and 11 bases separated the two germline ends. CDR1 and CDR2 from the germline V gene are SGHKS and YYEKEE (reference sequence). The CDR3 length is 13 residues. The CDR3 DNA follows: TGTGCCAGCACCCCCCTCCGCAACACTGAAGCTTTCTTT. This translates into CASTPLRNTEAFF.

The chain links TRBV4-1 to TRBJ2-7; 10 nucleotides line up with TRBD2. The CDR3 covers 15 residues. Germline CDR1 is MGHRA and CDR2 is YSYEKL. V dropped 3 bases and J dropped 2; count of bases not matched to a gene: 4. CDR3 in DNA: TGCGCCAGCAGCCAGAGCAGCGGGAGGGCCTACGAGCAGTACTTC. It codes for CASSQSSGRAYEQYF.

The V call is TRBV30, the J call TRBJ2-7; the match to TRBD2 covers 9 bases. The trim removed 4 bases at V and 4 bases at J, leaving 5 bases unmatched. Germline V CDR1 and CDR2: GTSNPN, SVGIG (reference sequence). The CDR3 extends over 13 amino acids. CDR3 nucleotides: TGTGCCTGGAAGCTAGCGGGGTCTTACGAGCAGTACTTC. It translates to CAWKLAGSYEQYF.

This sequence joins TRBV6-5 and TRBJ2-6; D ambiguous. The CDR3 runs to 16 residues. The germline CDR1 and CDR2 sequences are MNHEY and SVGAGI. V dropped 2 bases and J dropped 3 bases, with 11 bases sitting between them. Here the CDR3 DNA reads TGTGCCAGCAGTTACAAGATTTCTCTTGGGGCCAACGTCCTGACTTTC. It yields the protein CASSYKISLGANVLTF.

The sample holds one count of this clone. The chain carries TRBV7-2 and TRBJ1-4; the D is unclear. The CDR3 spans 13 residues. In germline, CDR1 is SGHTA, CDR2 FQGNSA. V lost 1 base and J lost 6, with 6 bases in between. The CDR3 sequence: CASSLDQDEKLFF. DNA for the CDR3: TGTGCCAGCAGCTTAGATCAGGATGAAAAACTGTTTTTT.

This clone was seen just once. This rearrangement joins TRBV7-3 to TRBJ2-3; no definite D call. This CDR3 is 13 amino acids long. V was cut by 4 bases and J by 4 bases, with 9 bases left in between. Germline CDR1 reads SGHTA; CDR2 reads FQGTGA. CDR3: CASSSFSADTQYF. CDR3 coding DNA: TGTGCCAGCAGCTCCTTCAGCGCAGATACGCAGTATTTT.

This chain connects TRBV2 to TRBJ2-3; no clear D. V was pared by 4 bases and J by 4 bases, with 9 bases between. The CDR3 has 13 amino acids. Germline CDR1 reads SNHLY; CDR2 reads FYNNEI. CDR3 residues: CASSGEHSDTQYF. The CDR3 nucleotides are TGTGCCAGCAGTGGGGAACATTCAGATACGCAGTATTTT.

The V and J genes are TRBV6-5 and TRBJ1-2, with D possibly being TRBD1 (5 bases). Germline assignment: CDR1 MNHEY and CDR2 SVGAGI. The CDR3 runs to 13 residues. With 6 bases removed from V and 4 bases from J, the gap between germline ends came to 12 bases. In DNA form, the CDR3 reads TGTGCCAGCAGGAATGGGGACGGCTATGGCTACACCTTC. This gives the protein CASRNGDGYGYTF.

The chain has TRBV27 and TRBJ1-1; no definite D call. The CDR3 extends over 13 amino acids. Trimming removed 4 bases from V and 0 bases from J, with 6 bases in between. Germline CDR1 is MNHEY and CDR2 is SMNVEV (reference sequence). Written as DNA, the CDR3 is TGTGCCAGCAGTTACGGTTTGAACACTGAAGCTTTCTTT. Translated: CASSYGLNTEAFF.

The gene calls are TRBV18 and TRBJ2-7; the D gene is possibly TRBD2 (6 bases). V lost 1 base and J lost 1, with 11 bases in between. Germline V gene sequence: CDR1 KGHSH, CDR2 LQKENI. The CDR3 spans 15 residues. The CDR3 reads CASSPLRGPSYEQYF. CDR3 sequence (DNA): TGTGCCAGCTCACCACTGCGGGGCCCTTCCTACGAGCAGTACTTC.

This chain uses TRBV10-3 with TRBJ1-1, with TRBD1 matching 9 bases. The CDR3 totals 13 residues. With 11 bases clipped from V and 3 bases from J, the junction kept 7 bases outside the gene matches. Looked up from germline, CDR1 is ENHRY and CDR2 is SYGVKD. CDR3 in DNA: TGTGCCTCGGCGGACAGGGGTGACACTGAAGCTTTCTTT. It yields the protein CASADRGDTEAFF.